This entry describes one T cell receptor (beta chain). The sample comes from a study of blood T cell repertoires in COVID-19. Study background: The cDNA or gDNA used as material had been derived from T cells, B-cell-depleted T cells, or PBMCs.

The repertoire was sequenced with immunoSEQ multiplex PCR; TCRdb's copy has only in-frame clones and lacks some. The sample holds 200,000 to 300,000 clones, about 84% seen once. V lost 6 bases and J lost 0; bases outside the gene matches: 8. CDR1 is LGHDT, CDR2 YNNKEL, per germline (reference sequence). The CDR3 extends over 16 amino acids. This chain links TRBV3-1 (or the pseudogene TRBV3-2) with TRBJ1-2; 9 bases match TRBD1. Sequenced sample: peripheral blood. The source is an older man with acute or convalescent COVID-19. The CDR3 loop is CASSPGQGYANYGYTF. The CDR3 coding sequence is TGTGCCAGCAGTCCCGGACAGGGGTATGCTAACTATGGCTACACCTTC.